This TCR beta chain was identified in a study of shared clonotypes between healthy human individuals. CDR1 is MDHEN, CDR2 SYDVKM, per germline. The V and J ends lost 8 bases and 4 bases, in that order; junction bases with no gene match: 6. This CDR3 region has 13 residues. Data came from immunoSEQ multiplex PCR; TCRdb stores just in-frame clones and leaves some out. Here the sample spans hundreds of thousands of clones, around two thirds being singletons. Input material: memory CD4+ T cells sorted from blood. Noted subset: CD45RA-negative fraction. The TCR comes from a woman aged 25 to 45 in good health. The chain employs TRBV28 and TRBJ2-5, with TRBD2 identical over 8 bases. The CDR3 coding sequence is TGTGCCAGCTTGGGCGGGAGGTCAGAGACCCAGTACTTC. It specifies CASLGGRSETQYF.